One sample yielded the 5 T cell receptor beta chains listed below, sequenced in a study of cytomegalovirus exposure and HLA in healthy donors. Amplification used 60 Vbeta primers and 13 Jbeta primers. Sequencing used immunoSEQ multiplex PCR; TCRdb keeps in-frame clones, though not all of them. This specimen shows over 75,000 clones; the ten leading clones hold 5.5% to 6.5%. The sample was PBMCs. Receptors were obtained from a girl between 5 and 17 years old in good health and CMV-seropositive.

The rearrangement uses TRBV30 and TRBJ2-7; D is perhaps TRBD1 (6 bases). Per germline, CDR1 GTSNPN and CDR2 SVGIG (reference sequence). V dropped 1 base and J dropped 7 bases, with 14 bases sitting between them. The CDR3 extends over 13 amino acids. CDR3 sequence reads: CAWSAQGRGEQYV. The CDR3 nucleotides read TGTGCCTGGAGTGCCCAGGGGAGAGGGGAGCAGTACGTC.

The chain uses TRBV7-9 and TRBJ2-4; maybe TRBD1 (5 bases). V lost 1 base and J 0 bases, leaving 7 bases between the germline ends. This CDR3 has 15 amino acids. Per germline, CDR1 SEHNR and CDR2 FQNEAQ (reference sequence). The CDR3 here is CASSLEQVAKNIQYF. The CDR3 DNA reads as TGTGCCAGCAGCTTAGAACAGGTAGCCAAAAACATTCAGTACTTC. Complete variable domain (other parts from reference TRBV7-9 and TRBJ2-4): DTGVSQNPRHKITKRGQNVTFRCDPISEHNRLYWYRQTLGQGPEFLTYFQNEAQLEKSRLLSDRFSAERPKGSFSTLEIQRTEQGDSAMYLCASSLEQVAKNIQYFGAGTRLSVL.

The CDR3 region is CASSPGSGDTQYF. CDR3 bases: TGCGCCAGCAGCCCTGGGTCAGGCGATACGCAGTATTTT. V is TRBV4-3 and J is TRBJ2-3, with D unclear. This CDR3 has 13 residues. Trimming cost V 4 bases and J 6 bases, with 11 bases left between them. CDR1 LGHNA and CDR2 YSLEER come from the germline V gene.

The V and J genes are TRBV5-4 and TRBJ1-2, with no clear D. Trimming stripped 4 bases from V and 4 bases from J, with 14 bases between. Germline CDR1 is SGHNT and CDR2 is YYREEE (reference sequence). This CDR3 spans 14 amino acids. The CDR3 coding sequence is TGTGCCAGCAGCGCCGGGGAGGCTTTCTATGGCTACACCTTC. This encodes CASSAGEAFYGYTF.

The V call is TRBV4-1, the J call TRBJ2-2; TRBD2 matches at 9 bases. Trimming at V came to 0 bases and at J to 3 bases, leaving 2 bases not matched to a gene. CDR3 length: 16 residues. CDR1 is MGHRA, CDR2 YSYEKL, per germline. The CDR3 region is CASSQEAGGYTGELFF. DNA of the CDR3: TGCGCCAGCAGCCAAGAGGCGGGGGGGTACACCGGGGAGCTGTTTTTT.